These 27 T cell receptor beta chains came from one sample sequenced in a study of shared clonotypes between healthy human individuals. Measured with immunoSEQ multiplex PCR; TCRdb has only the in-frame clones, and not every one. This table has millions of clones, 85% to 95% appearing once. Input material: naive CD4+ T cells sorted from blood. As for subset: CD45RA+ positively selected. The receptors come from a young man in good health.

About this clone: Other DNA sequences in the sample encode the same CDR3. The rearrangement links TRBV10-3 to TRBJ2-2; D perhaps matches TRBD1 (6 bases). Germline V lookup: CDR1 ENHRY, CDR2 SYGVKD. Deletions cut 4 bases from V and 4 bases from J, with 10 bases between. The CDR3 extends over 14 amino acids. The chain's CDR3 is CAISGTGSTGELFF. The DNA for the CDR3 is TGTGCCATCAGTGGTACAGGGTCCACCGGGGAGCTGTTTTTT.

J is TRBJ2-7 and V is TRBV18, with 8 bases aligning to TRBD2. V lost 3 bases, J lost 13 bases, and 11 bases stayed unmatched. This CDR3 region has 13 residues. Germline assignment: CDR1 KGHSH and CDR2 LQKENI. The CDR3 nucleotides read TGTGCCAGCTCACCGGCAGAATCGGGAGGGGGTTACTTC. It codes for CASSPAESGGGYF. Together with reference TRBV18 and TRBJ2-7, the CDR3 gives the full variable domain: NAGVMQNPRHLVRRRGQEARLRCSPMKGHSHVYWYRQLPEEGLKFMVYLQKENIIDESGMPKERFSAEFPKEGPSILRIQQVVRGDSAAYFCASSPAESGGGYFGPGTRLTVT.

This rearrangement joins TRBV5-8 to TRBJ1-4; D gene ambiguous. The CDR3 is 15 amino acids. Germline CDR1 reads SGHTS; CDR2 reads YDEGEE. V was clipped by 6 bases and J by 5 bases, with 17 bases between them. CDR3 sequence: CASTLGWQSNEKLFF. In nucleotides, the CDR3 is TGTGCCAGCACCCTAGGTTGGCAGTCCAATGAAAAACTGTTTTTT.

Turning to this clone: The same CDR3 can be traced to other DNA sequences in this sample. The V gene is TRBV4-1, the J gene TRBJ2-7, with 9 bases aligning to TRBD2. CDR1 and CDR2 from the germline V gene are MGHRA and YSYEKL. The CDR3 extends over 16 amino acids. V lost 0 bases and J lost 1; bases outside the gene matches: 4. CDR3: CASSQEGSGRSYEQYF. CDR3 coding DNA: TGCGCCAGCAGCCAAGAAGGGAGCGGGAGGTCCTACGAGCAGTACTTC.

The rearrangement links TRBV6-5 to TRBJ1-4; possible D gene TRBD1, 5 bases. Between the trimmed V and J ends, which lost 6 bases and 8 bases, there was a span of 19 bases. Germline V gene lookup returns CDR1 MNHEY and CDR2 SVGAGI. This CDR3 has 15 amino acids. The CDR3 DNA follows: TGTGCCAGCAGGTCCGGGACCCCGGCGGGGGAAAAACTGTTTTTT. Amino acids: CASRSGTPAGEKLFF.

Comment on this clone: The identical CDR3 is also encoded by other nucleotide sequences in the sample. This chain links TRBV11-2 with TRBJ2-3; the D is unclear. V lost 0 bases and J lost 3, with 7 bases in between. The CDR3 spans 14 residues. Germline V gives CDR1 SGHAT, CDR2 FQNNGV. The DNA of the CDR3 is TGTGCCAGCAGCTTAGATAGGGTGACAGATACGCAGTATTTT. It encodes CASSLDRVTDTQYF. The variable domain in full, with the rest retrieved from reference TRBV11-2 and TRBJ2-3, is EAGVAQSPRYKIIEKRQSVAFWCNPISGHATLYWYQQILGQGPKLLIQFQNNGVVDDSQLPKDRFSAERLKGVDSTLKIQPAKLEDSAVYLCASSLDRVTDTQYFGPGTRLTVL.

The chain is built from TRBV7-2 and TRBJ2-7, with D possibly TRBD2 on 5 matching bases. Germline CDR1 is SGHTA and CDR2 is FQGNSA. This CDR3 region has 14 residues. The ends were cut back, 1 base at V and 6 bases at J, with 13 bases in the middle. CDR3 bases: TGTGCCAGCAGCTTAGGGATAGGAACTAGCGAGCAGTACTTC. It specifies CASSLGIGTSEQYF.

In regard to this clone: Other DNA sequences in the sample encode the same CDR3. The chain links TRBV5-1 to TRBJ1-2; no clear D. V dropped 0 bases and J dropped 2 bases, with 8 bases sitting between them. Germline V lookup: CDR1 SGHRS, CDR2 YFSETQ. The CDR3 has 14 residues. CDR3 amino acids: CASSLVAENYGYTF. The CDR3 DNA follows: TGCGCCAGCAGCTTGGTGGCGGAAAACTATGGCTACACCTTC.

V is TRBV10-3 and J is TRBJ2-6; 14 bases align to TRBD2. There are 20 residues in the CDR3. With 6 bases clipped from V and 0 bases from J, the junction kept 10 bases outside the gene matches. Germline lookup yields CDR1 ENHRY and CDR2 SYGVKD. The CDR3 sequence: CAISQGLAGAPNSGANVLTF. DNA for the CDR3: TGTGCCATCAGCCAGGGACTAGCGGGGGCCCCGAACTCTGGGGCCAACGTCCTGACTTTC.

The rearrangement uses TRBV7-9 and TRBJ1-2; perhaps TRBD1 as D (6 bases). Per the germline V gene, CDR1 is SEHNR and CDR2 is FQNEAQ (reference sequence). This CDR3 is 15 amino acids long. V was clipped by 6 bases and J by 4 bases, with 18 bases between them. CDR3: CASSRQDAGPYGYTF. CDR3 DNA: TGTGCCAGCAGTCGACAGGACGCGGGCCCCTATGGCTACACCTTC.

J is TRBJ1-6 and V is TRBV2; no clear D. The length of the CDR3 is 15 residues. The V end lost 3 bases, the J end lost 10 bases, and 16 bases lay between the germline ends. CDR1 and CDR2 from the germline V gene are SNHLY and FYNNEI. CDR3 protein: CASSDRQAGVSPLHF. Here the CDR3 DNA reads TGTGCCAGCAGTGATCGCCAGGCCGGGGTATCACCCCTCCACTTT.

This chain joins TRBV7-2 and TRBJ2-3; D unresolved. The CDR3 extends over 15 amino acids. Germline V CDR1 and CDR2: SGHTA, FQGNSA. Between the trimmed V and J ends, which lost 1 base and 3 bases, there was a span of 11 bases. CDR3 sequence (DNA): TGTGCCAGCAGCTTAGGGGTCGGGTGGACAGATACGCAGTATTTT. As protein: CASSLGVGWTDTQYF.

J is TRBJ2-1 and V is TRBV7-6; 8 bases align to TRBD1. The J segment lost 8 bases and the V segment lost 1 base, leaving 10 bases of the junction unmatched. Germline lookup yields CDR1 SGHVS and CDR2 FNYEAQ. The CDR3 extends over 16 amino acids. The CDR3 coding sequence is TGTGCCAGCAGCTTAGAGTTCTGGCAGGGGGCGTATGAGCAGTTCTTC. This codes for CASSLEFWQGAYEQFF.

This clone was seen once. This same CDR3 is encoded by further DNA sequences in the sample. The V and J genes are TRBV15 and TRBJ2-7, with 9 bases aligning to TRBD1. CDR3 length equals 13 residues. V trimming: 3 bases; J trimming: 4 bases; junction bases outside the gene matches: 1. The V gene's germline CDR1 is LNHNV and CDR2 YYDKDF (reference sequence). Here the CDR3 DNA reads TGTGCCACCAGCAGGGACAGGGGTTACGAGCAGTACTTC. This codes for CATSRDRGYEQYF.

This rearrangement joins TRBV5-4 to TRBJ1-1; D is perhaps TRBD1 (5 bases). This CDR3 is built from 15 residues. Trimming stripped 2 bases from V and 1 base from J, with 12 bases between. Germline lookup yields CDR1 SGHNT and CDR2 YYREEE (reference sequence). CDR3 loop: CASSLARAGNTEAFF. The CDR3 bases are TGTGCCAGCAGCTTAGCCAGGGCCGGGAACACTGAAGCTTTCTTT.

V usage is TRBV19 and J usage is TRBJ2-7; 8 bases map to TRBD2. The CDR3 runs 15 residues. The germline CDR1 and CDR2 sequences are LNHDA and SQIVND (reference sequence). The ends lost 3 bases at V and 0 bases at J; junction bases unmatched: 4. The CDR3 region is CASSMWREASYEQYF. In DNA, the CDR3 is TGTGCCAGTAGTATGTGGCGGGAGGCCTCCTACGAGCAGTACTTC.

V usage is TRBV9 and J usage is TRBJ2-2, with 11 bases aligning to TRBD1. J gave up 4 bases and V 0 bases, and 5 bases lay outside the gene matches. Germline-derived CDR1 and CDR2 are SGDLS and YYNGEE. The CDR3 totals 17 residues. CDR3 region: CASSVDLGTGGTGELFF. The CDR3, as DNA: TGTGCCAGCAGCGTAGATCTTGGGACAGGGGGCACCGGGGAGCTGTTTTTT.

This chain joins TRBV4-1 and TRBJ2-3; 8 nucleotides line up with TRBD2. The germline CDR1 and CDR2 sequences are MGHRA and YSYEKL. The junction had 12 bases not matched to a gene; V was cut back by 4 bases and J by 15 bases. There are 13 residues in the CDR3. The DNA of the CDR3 is TGCGCCAGCAGCCTTGACTTAGAGCGGGAGTCATATTTT. This codes for CASSLDLERESYF.

The chain links TRBV7-9 to TRBJ2-1, with a weak D call TRBD2 (6 bases). In germline, CDR1 is SEHNR, CDR2 FQNEAQ (reference sequence). CDR3 length: 14 amino acids. The V end was cut by 7 bases, the J end by 6 bases, with 16 bases between. The CDR3 sequence: CASTSSGGANEQFF. For the CDR3, the DNA is TGTGCCAGCACCAGTAGCGGTGGGGCCAATGAGCAGTTCTTC.

This chain links TRBV7-2 with TRBJ2-1, with D unresolved. This CDR3 is 13 amino acids long. Germline CDR1 is SGHTA and CDR2 is FQGNSA. V lost 3 bases to trimming and J lost 3 bases, with 6 bases between them. CDR3 in amino acids: CASSFRDYNEQFF. The DNA for the CDR3 is TGTGCCAGCAGCTTTAGGGACTACAATGAGCAGTTCTTC. Looking up the rest from reference TRBV7-2 and TRBJ2-1 gives the full variable domain: GAGVSQSPSNKVTEKGKDVELRCDPISGHTALYWYRQSLGQGLEFLIYFQGNSAPDKSGLPSDRFSAERTGGSVSTLTIQRTQQEDSAVYLCASSFRDYNEQFFGPGTRLTVL.

A note on this clone: This specimen includes other DNA sequences encoding the same CDR3. The rearrangement links TRBV30 to TRBJ1-1; tentative D call: TRBD1 (5 bases). Trimming removed 3 bases at V and 3 bases at J, with 11 bases between. CDR1 GTSNPN and CDR2 SVGIG come from the germline V gene (reference sequence). This CDR3 is built from 13 residues. The CDR3 sequence is CAWRGRGDTEAFF. CDR3 sequence (DNA): TGTGCCTGGAGGGGCCGGGGGGACACTGAAGCTTTCTTT.

This sequence joins TRBV5-4 and TRBJ1-1, with 8 bases aligning to TRBD1. V was clipped by 4 bases and J by 6 bases; unmatched bases: 14. The CDR3 is 16 residues long. CDR1 and CDR2 (germline): SGHNT, YYREEE (reference sequence). CDR3 coding DNA: TGTGCCAGCAGCGACTCAGGGGGCGTAGGTGGAGCTGAAGCTTTCTTT. It specifies CASSDSGGVGGAEAFF.

Details on this clone: The sample has other DNA sequences that encode this CDR3 too. V is TRBV9 and J is TRBJ2-5; D is unclear. V was shortened by 0 bases and J by 1 base, with 7 bases between the two germline ends. The CDR3 sequence is 14 residues long. Germline V CDR1 and CDR2: SGDLS, YYNGEE. The CDR3 spells CASSVGTLQETQYF. CDR3 sequence (DNA): TGTGCCAGCAGCGTAGGTACCCTCCAAGAGACCCAGTACTTC.

About this clone: The sample contains more than one DNA sequence encoding this CDR3. The chain joins TRBV20-1 to TRBJ2-5; D ambiguous. V lost 6 bases and J 5 bases, leaving 10 bases between the germline ends. Germline V gene data show CDR1 as DFQATT and CDR2 as SNEGSKA (reference sequence). CDR3 size: 11 residues. The CDR3 is CSAPELETQYF. In DNA form, the CDR3 reads TGCAGTGCCCCAGAACTGGAGACCCAGTACTTC.

This clone was picked up a small number of times. V usage is TRBV6-5 and J usage is TRBJ1-6; D remains unclear. The CDR3 contains 12 residues. Germline V gene lookup returns CDR1 MNHEY and CDR2 SVGAGI. The V end was cut by 5 bases, the J end by 10 bases, with 9 bases between. CDR3 coding DNA: TGTGCCAGCAGTACCCCGGGGTCACCCCTCCACTTT. This sequence encodes CASSTPGSPLHF.

This chain uses TRBV19 with TRBJ1-4; 9 nucleotides align to TRBD1. The V segment lost 4 bases and the J segment 7 bases; nucleotides outside the gene matches: 4. There are 14 residues in the CDR3. The germline CDR1 and CDR2 sequences are LNHDA and SQIVND (reference sequence). This chain's CDR3 is CASSKGQGVEKLFF. CDR3 nucleotides: TGTGCCAGTAGTAAGGGACAGGGAGTTGAAAAACTGTTTTTT.

The chain joins TRBV9 to TRBJ2-5; TRBD1 agrees at 7 bases. Trimming at V came to 3 bases and at J to 4 bases, leaving 3 bases not matched to a gene. The CDR3 extends over 13 amino acids. Germline V gives CDR1 SGDLS, CDR2 YYNGEE. The CDR3 DNA is TGTGCCAGCAGCGGGGCAGGGGGAGAGACCCAGTACTTC. Translating it yields CASSGAGGETQYF.